Shown below are 26 T cell receptor beta chains from a single sample sequenced in a study of human T cells and chemical hapten exposure. The authors extracted total RNA from unfractionated whole blood. Individual cDNA molecules in this library carried unique molecular identifiers. TCRdb independently ran MiXCR on the reads; one entry per CDR3 protein. The repertoire holds roughly 120,000 distinct CDR3 sequences, with more than 8.5% as singletons. Sequencing used whole blood. These receptors all stem from a human donor in good health. Some clones in this sample may be carry-over from other donors' samples.

This clonotype was counted ten times or more. The chain is built from TRBV5-1 and TRBJ2-3, with a weak D call TRBD1 (6 bases). The V gene lost 1 base and the J gene lost 4 bases, with 13 bases spanning the gap. The V gene's germline CDR1 is SGHRS and CDR2 YFSETQ. The CDR3 spans 15 residues. In DNA form, the CDR3 reads TGCGCCAGCAGCTTGTGGCAGGGGAATGCAGATACGCAGTATTTT. Translated, it gives CASSLWQGNADTQYF.

This clonotype was picked up many times. The genes are TRBV20-1 and TRBJ2-7; D may match TRBD1 or TRBD2 (6 bases each). Germline V gene lookup returns CDR1 DFQATT and CDR2 SNEGSKA (reference sequence). Trimming cost V 0 bases and J 0 bases, with 9 bases left between them. The CDR3 is 14 amino acids. The CDR3 DNA follows: TGCAGTGCTAGAGAGGGGGGCATCTCCTACGAGCAGTACTTC. This codes for CSAREGGISYEQYF.

The gene calls are TRBV30 and TRBJ2-1, with D possibly TRBD2 on 5 matching bases. The germline gives CDR1 GTSNPN, CDR2 SVGIG (reference sequence). The CDR3 extends over 15 amino acids. The V end lost 1 base, the J end lost 0 bases, and 10 bases lay between the germline ends. The CDR3 reads CAWSEEVSSYNEQFF. CDR3 coding DNA: TGTGCCTGGAGTGAGGAGGTTAGCTCCTACAATGAGCAGTTCTTC.

This clonotype has more than one count but fewer than ten. The chain uses TRBV10-3 and TRBJ1-5; D is ambiguous. CDR3 length equals 13 residues. Per germline, CDR1 ENHRY and CDR2 SYGVKD. V lost 4 bases and J lost 1, with 5 bases in between. For the CDR3, the DNA is TGTGCCATCAGTGTTGGCAGCAATCAGCCCCAGCATTTT. Encoded protein: CAISVGSNQPQHF.

This clonotype was picked up many times. V and J are TRBV2 and TRBJ2-2, with D perhaps TRBD1 (5 bases). Germline V gene lookup returns CDR1 SNHLY and CDR2 FYNNEI. The CDR3 consists of 14 residues. V was cut by 7 bases and J by 1 base, with 10 bases left in between. The DNA for the CDR3 is TGTGCCAGCAAGGCAGGGTGGAACACCGGGGAGCTGTTTTTT. Translating gives CASKAGWNTGELFF.

At least ten counts were recorded for this clonotype. The gene calls are TRBV7-6 and TRBJ1-5, with D possibly TRBD1 on 5 matching bases. Germline V lookup: CDR1 SGHVS, CDR2 FNYEAQ. V lost 4 bases and J lost 6, with 16 bases in between. CDR3 length: 15 residues. CDR3 in DNA: TGTGCCAGCAGCTCCGCTGGGGGTCAGGGTCAGCCCCAGCATTTT. It specifies CASSSAGGQGQPQHF.

This clonotype was found a few times. CDR3 region: CASSLAGGYGYTF. DNA for the CDR3: TGTGCCAGCAGTTTGGCGGGGGGCTATGGCTACACCTTC. The rearrangement links TRBV6-2 or TRBV6-3 to TRBJ1-2; tentatively, D is TRBD1 (5 bases). Between the trimmed V and J ends, which lost 4 bases and 4 bases, there was a span of 10 bases. CDR1 MNHEY and CDR2 SVGEGT come from the germline V gene. The CDR3 is 13 residues long.

This clonotype was counted ten times or more. The V and J genes are TRBV5-4 and TRBJ2-5, with a tentative D call TRBD2 (5 bases). The germline V gene encodes CDR1 SGHNT and CDR2 YYREEE (reference sequence). This CDR3 has 15 amino acids. Deletions cut 2 bases from V and 4 bases from J, with 15 bases between. The chain's CDR3 is CASSLPKPGSETQYF. Written as DNA, the CDR3 is TGTGCCAGCAGCTTACCCAAGCCGGGATCAGAGACCCAGTACTTC. The variable domain in full, completed from reference TRBV5-4 and TRBJ2-5, reads ETGVTQSPTHLIKTRGQQVTLRCSSQSGHNTVSWYQQALGQGPQFIFQYYREEENGRGNFPPRFSGLQFPNYSSELNVNALELDDSALYLCASSLPKPGSETQYFGPGTRLLVL.

This clonotype was seen at least ten times. The chain recombines TRBV3-1 with TRBJ1-5, with 7 bases aligning to TRBD1. V was clipped by 3 bases and J by 6 bases; unmatched bases: 2. CDR1 and CDR2 from the germline V gene are LGHDT and YNNKEL (reference sequence). This CDR3 contains 13 residues. Here the CDR3 DNA reads TGTGCCAGCAGCCAGGGACAGAGTCAGCCCCAGCATTTT. Its protein is CASSQGQSQPQHF. Drawing the rest from reference TRBV3-1 and TRBJ1-5, the complete variable domain is DTAVSQTPKYLVTQMGNDKSIKCEQNLGHDTMYWYKQDSKKFLKIMFSYNNKELIINETVPNRFSPKSPDKAHLNLHINSLELGDSAVYFCASSQGQSQPQHFGDGTRLSIL.

V is TRBV6-2 or TRBV6-3 and J is TRBJ2-7; possibly TRBD2 for D (5 bases). CDR1 is MNHEY, CDR2 SVGEGT, per germline. Trimming took 6 bases from V and 0 from J, leaving 15 bases between them. This CDR3 is built from 15 residues. CDR3 protein: CASRPQAGLSYEQYF. The CDR3 bases are TGTGCCAGCAGGCCCCAGGCGGGTCTCTCCTACGAGCAGTACTTC.

This clonotype was counted only a few times. V usage is TRBV7-9 and J usage is TRBJ2-5, with 9 bases aligning to TRBD1. The CDR3 runs to 16 residues. Germline V lookup: CDR1 SEHNR, CDR2 FQNEAQ (reference sequence). Trimming took 3 bases from V and 4 from J; bases not matched to a gene: 9. CDR3 residues: CASSFPFTGGLETQYF. CDR3 DNA sequence: TGTGCCAGCAGCTTCCCCTTCACAGGGGGCCTAGAGACCCAGTACTTC. Variable domain in full (rest from reference TRBV7-9 and TRBJ2-5): DTGVSQNPRHKITKRGQNVTFRCDPISEHNRLYWYRQTLGQGPEFLTYFQNEAQLEKSRLLSDRFSAERPKGSFSTLEIQRTEQGDSAMYLCASSFPFTGGLETQYFGPGTRLLVL.

The chain is built from TRBV7-9 and TRBJ2-6; unclear D gene. CDR3 length equals 16 residues. V was shortened by 2 bases and J by 0 bases, with 8 bases between the two germline ends. Germline assignment: CDR1 SEHNR and CDR2 FQNEAQ (reference sequence). The chain's CDR3 is CASSLLPSSGANVLTF. DNA of the CDR3: TGTGCCAGCAGCTTACTCCCCTCCTCTGGGGCCAACGTCCTGACTTTC.

The chain couples TRBV7-2 to TRBJ2-5; the D is unclear. Per the germline V gene, CDR1 is SGHTA and CDR2 is FQGNSA. CDR3 size: 15 residues. V shed 2 bases and J shed 2 bases, with 12 bases lying between them. For the CDR3, the DNA is TGTGCCAGCAGCTTATCGCCCGTTTCGCAAGAGACCCAGTACTTC. Translating it yields CASSLSPVSQETQYF.

J is TRBJ2-7 and V is TRBV30; a weak D match, TRBD2 (5 bases). CDR1 is GTSNPN and CDR2 is SVGIG in the germline V gene (reference sequence). Trimming cost V 4 bases and J 7 bases, with 14 bases left between them. The CDR3 sequence is 12 residues long. The CDR3, as DNA: TGTGCCTGGACTCGGGGTGTGGGGGAGCAGTACTTC. Translation: CAWTRGVGEQYF.

This clonotype was seen a few times. The CDR3 DNA follows: TGTGCCAGCAGTTTTCGGGCGAGCTCCTACAATGAGCAGTTCTTC. The encoded protein is CASSFRASSYNEQFF. The V gene is TRBV6-2 or TRBV6-3, the J gene TRBJ2-1, with D hard to call. The length of the CDR3 is 15 residues. V lost 4 bases and J lost 0, with 10 bases in between. The germline V gene has CDR1 MNHEY and CDR2 SVGEGT.

There are a few counts of this clonotype. The V gene is TRBV6-1, the J gene TRBJ2-3; 7 bases align to TRBD1. The ends lost 8 bases at V and 5 bases at J; junction bases unmatched: 22. CDR1 and CDR2 (germline): MNHNS, SASEGT. This CDR3 is 18 amino acids long. The chain's CDR3 is CASVDRAHTLWAEDTQYF. For the CDR3, the DNA is TGTGCCAGCGTAGACAGGGCGCATACTTTGTGGGCGGAAGATACGCAGTATTTT.

V and J are TRBV30 and TRBJ2-6; D is unresolved. Germline V lookup: CDR1 GTSNPN, CDR2 SVGIG (reference sequence). V gave up 1 base and J gave up 0 bases, with 4 bases separating them. There are 14 residues in the CDR3. Here the CDR3 reads CAWSGVSGANVLTF. As DNA, the CDR3 is TGTGCCTGGAGTGGAGTCTCTGGGGCCAACGTCCTGACTTTC. The variable domain in full, completed from reference TRBV30 and TRBJ2-6, reads SQTIHQWPATLVQPVGSPLSLECTVEGTSNPNLYWYRQAAGRGLQLLFYSVGIGQISSEVPQNLSASRPQDRQFILSSKKLLLSDSGFYLCAWSGVSGANVLTFGAGSRLTVL.

V usage is TRBV29-1 and J usage is TRBJ1-1; a weak D match, TRBD1 (6 bases). V lost 4 bases and J lost 3, with 21 bases in between. Germline V gene lookup returns CDR1 SQVTM and CDR2 ANQGSEA. CDR3 size: 16 residues. CDR3 region: CSVVGKEGGEDTEAFF. In DNA form, the CDR3 reads TGCAGCGTTGTTGGAAAGGAAGGGGGAGAAGACACTGAAGCTTTCTTT.

This clonotype was recorded at least ten times. The gene calls are TRBV7-9 and TRBJ2-5; D possibly corresponds to TRBD1 (5 bases). The CDR3 has 13 residues. Germline V CDR1 and CDR2: SEHNR, FQNEAQ (reference sequence). The germline V and J ends were trimmed by 1 base and 4 bases, with 7 bases remaining between them. The CDR3 nucleotides read TGTGCCAGCAGCTTAGTTGACAGAGAGACCCAGTACTTC. Amino acids: CASSLVDRETQYF.

This clonotype was seen ten or more times. The chain joins TRBV10-3 to TRBJ2-3, with D possibly being TRBD2 (5 bases). CDR3 size: 14 residues. The V gene's germline CDR1 is ENHRY and CDR2 SYGVKD. The V and J ends lost 4 bases and 0 bases respectively, with 8 bases between them. CDR3 residues: CAISGLASTDTQYF. CDR3 sequence (DNA): TGTGCCATCAGTGGGCTAGCCAGCACAGATACGCAGTATTTT.

This clonotype was seen only a few times. This chain links TRBV7-7 with TRBJ2-2; 7 bases agree with TRBD1. Germline CDR1 is SSHAT and CDR2 is FNYEAQ (reference sequence). The CDR3 spans 15 residues. The V and J ends lost 3 bases and 6 bases, in that order; junction bases with no gene match: 7. CDR3 bases: TGTGCCAGCAGCTTTGGAGCAGGGGGTTCCGGGGAGCTGTTTTTT. Amino acid sequence: CASSFGAGGSGELFF.

V gene TRBV27 combines with J gene TRBJ2-3; tentatively, D is TRBD2 (6 bases). V lost 1 base and J lost 1, with 18 bases in between. CDR3 length: 18 amino acids. Germline assignment: CDR1 MNHEY and CDR2 SMNVEV (reference sequence). Written as DNA, the CDR3 is TGTGCCAGCAGTTTATTTCATAGCGGTCCCGACGGCACAGATACGCAGTATTTT. Translated: CASSLFHSGPDGTDTQYF.

This clonotype turned up a few times. This chain links TRBV13 with TRBJ2-4; D is perhaps TRBD2 (6 bases). V shed 2 bases and J shed 1 base, with 6 bases lying between them. Germline-derived CDR1 and CDR2 are PRHDT and FYEKMQ (reference sequence). The CDR3 is 14 residues long. The CDR3 sequence: CASSLSGAKNIQYF. The CDR3 DNA follows: TGTGCCAGCAGCTTAAGCGGGGCCAAAAACATTCAGTACTTC.

Many counts were recorded for this clonotype. The chain couples TRBV27 to TRBJ2-6; weak D call: TRBD2 (5 bases). V lost 9 bases and J 0 bases, leaving 15 bases between the germline ends. Germline CDR1 reads MNHEY; CDR2 reads SMNVEV (reference sequence). The CDR3 runs 16 residues. CDR3 nucleotides: TGTGCCAGTACGTGGAGGCTTAGCTCTGGGGCCAACGTCCTGACTTTC. This codes for CASTWRLSSGANVLTF.

At least ten counts were recorded for this clonotype. Here the CDR3 reads CAISGRDTEAFF. The DNA of the CDR3 is TGTGCCATCAGTGGACGGGACACTGAAGCTTTCTTT. The chain employs TRBV10-3 and TRBJ1-1; D remains unclear. The CDR3 runs 12 residues. Per the germline V gene, CDR1 is ENHRY and CDR2 is SYGVKD. Trimming cost V 4 bases and J 3 bases, with 6 bases left between them.

This clonotype was detected only a few times. V gene TRBV6-5 combines with J gene TRBJ2-7; TRBD1 agrees at 8 bases. Germline CDR1 MNHEY, CDR2 SVGAGI. This CDR3 has 14 residues. Trimming at V came to 4 bases and at J to 5 bases, leaving 7 bases not matched to a gene. CDR3 amino acids: CASSSGQGFDEQYF. The CDR3 DNA is TGTGCCAGCAGTTCAGGACAGGGCTTCGACGAGCAGTACTTC.